The source of this T cell receptor (beta chain) is a study of metastatic and nonmetastatic thyroid tumors. Per the original methods: The study took CDR3 differences across clinicopathological groups and made a distant-metastasis classifier for papillary thyroid cancer from them. TCRdb re-processed the PCR reads through MiXCR. TCRdb assigned the V and J calls; the authors' analysis was not used. The profile covers 25,000 to 35,000 clones, with under 4.5% appearing a single time and under 25% taken by the ten largest. This clone was counted only a few times. Its target is unknown. No treatment of any kind had been given to any patient before thyroid surgery. Study-level results: According to reports, the diversity of TCR beta was significantly higher in malignant thyroid tumors than in benign nodules, and this held in both blood and tumor samples.

V lost 5 bases and J 1 base, leaving 15 bases between the germline ends. This CDR3 has 15 residues. Germline V gene sequence: CDR1 MNHNS, CDR2 SASEGT. V is TRBV6-1 and J is TRBJ2-7; perhaps D is TRBD1 or TRBD2 (5 bases each). Sequencing input: blood. This TCR came from a female donor with papillary thyroid cancer or a benign thyroid nodule (not recorded which). Some clones in this sample may be carry-over from other donors' samples. CDR3 DNA sequence: TGTGCCAGCAGTTCTCCGGGACGGTCGTCCTACGAGCAGTACTTC. This sequence encodes CASSSPGRSSYEQYF.